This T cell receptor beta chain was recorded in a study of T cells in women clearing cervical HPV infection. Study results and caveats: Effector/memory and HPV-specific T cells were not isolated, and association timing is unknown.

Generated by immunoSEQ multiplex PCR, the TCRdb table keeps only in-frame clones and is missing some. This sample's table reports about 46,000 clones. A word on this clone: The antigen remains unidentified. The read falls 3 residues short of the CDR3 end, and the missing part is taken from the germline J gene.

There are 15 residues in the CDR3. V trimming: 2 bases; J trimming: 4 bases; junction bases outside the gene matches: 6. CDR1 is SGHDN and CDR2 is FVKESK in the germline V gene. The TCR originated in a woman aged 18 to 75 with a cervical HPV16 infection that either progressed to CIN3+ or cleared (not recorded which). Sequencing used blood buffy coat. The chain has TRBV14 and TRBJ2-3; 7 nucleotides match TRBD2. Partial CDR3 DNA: TGTGCCAGCAGCCAACGGACTAGGACCTCAGATACG. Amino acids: CASSQRTRTSDT. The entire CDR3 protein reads CASSQRTRTSDTQYF.